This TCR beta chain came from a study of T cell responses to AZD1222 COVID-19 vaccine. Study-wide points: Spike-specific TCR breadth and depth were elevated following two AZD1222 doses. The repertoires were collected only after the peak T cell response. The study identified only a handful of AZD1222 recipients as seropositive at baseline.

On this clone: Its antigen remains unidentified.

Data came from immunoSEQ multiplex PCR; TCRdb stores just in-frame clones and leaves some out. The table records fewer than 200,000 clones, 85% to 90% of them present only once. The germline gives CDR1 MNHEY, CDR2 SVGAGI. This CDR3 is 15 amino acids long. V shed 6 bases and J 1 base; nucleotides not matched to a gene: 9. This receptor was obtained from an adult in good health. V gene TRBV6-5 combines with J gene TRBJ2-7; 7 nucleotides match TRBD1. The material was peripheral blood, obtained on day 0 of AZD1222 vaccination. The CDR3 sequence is CASRPGQLTSYEQYF. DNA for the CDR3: TGTGCCAGCAGACCGGGACAGCTAACTTCCTACGAGCAGTACTTC.